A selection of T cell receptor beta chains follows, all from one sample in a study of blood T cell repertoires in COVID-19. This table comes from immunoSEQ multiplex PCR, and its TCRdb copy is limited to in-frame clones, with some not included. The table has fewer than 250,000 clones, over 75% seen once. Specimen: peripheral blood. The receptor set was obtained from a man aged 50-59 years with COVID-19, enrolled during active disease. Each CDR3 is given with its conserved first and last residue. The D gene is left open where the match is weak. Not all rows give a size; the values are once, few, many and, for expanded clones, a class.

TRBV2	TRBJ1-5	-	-	CASKDQGQPQHF	TGTGCCAGCAAGGATCAGGGACAGCCCCAGCATTTT
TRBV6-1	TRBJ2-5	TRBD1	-	CASSEDRGWQETQYF	TGTGCCAGCAGTGAAGACAGGGGCTGGCAAGAGACCCAGTACTTC
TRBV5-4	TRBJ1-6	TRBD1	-	CASSLGSGQANSPLHF	TGTGCCAGCAGCTTGGGGTCGGGACAGGCCAATTCACCCCTCCACTTT
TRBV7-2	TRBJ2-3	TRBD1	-	CASSLAGTGPSTDTQYF	TGTGCCAGCAGCTTAGCGGGGACAGGCCCAAGCACAGATACGCAGTATTTT
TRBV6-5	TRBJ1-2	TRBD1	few	CASSYTGDGYGYTF	TGTGCCAGCAGTTACACAGGGGATGGCTATGGCTACACCTTC
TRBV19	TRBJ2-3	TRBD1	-	CASSDRGLSDTQYF	TGTGCCAGTAGCGACAGGGGACTCTCAGATACGCAGTATTTT
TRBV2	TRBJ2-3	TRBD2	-	CASRQASGSDTQYF	TGTGCCAGCAGACAGGCTAGCGGGTCAGATACGCAGTATTTT
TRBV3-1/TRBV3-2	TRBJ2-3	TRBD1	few	CASSRQGVNTQYF	TGTGCCAGCAGCAGACAGGGGGTGAATACGCAGTATTTT
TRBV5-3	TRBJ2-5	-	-	CARTINSVRRGETQYF	TGTGCCAGAACCATTAACTCGGTCCGGAGGGGAGAGACCCAGTACTTC
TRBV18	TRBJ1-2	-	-	CASDQGPGTGYGYTF	TGTGCCAGCGACCAAGGCCCAGGCACAGGCTATGGCTACACCTTC
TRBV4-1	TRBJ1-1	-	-	CASSQGVTVMNTEAFF	TGCGCCAGCAGCCAAGGGGTGACAGTTATGAACACTGAAGCTTTCTTT
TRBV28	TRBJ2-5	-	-	CASSQGPRTGTQYF	TGTGCCAGCAGTCAGGGGCCCCGGACGGGGACCCAGTACTTC
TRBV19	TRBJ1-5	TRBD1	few	CASSTNLRGRLRPQHF	TGTGCCAGTAGTACCAACCTCAGGGGGCGCCTTCGGCCCCAGCATTTT
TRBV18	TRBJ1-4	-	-	CASSDGQSNEKLFF	TGTGCCAGCTCAGATGGACAGAGTAATGAAAAACTGTTTTTT
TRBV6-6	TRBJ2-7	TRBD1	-	CATTQPPGQGFHEQYF	TGTGCCACCACTCAACCCCCGGGACAGGGATTCCACGAGCAGTACTTC
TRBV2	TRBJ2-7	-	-	CASSVGGYEQYF	TGTGCCAGCTCCGTGGGGGGCTACGAGCAGTACTTC
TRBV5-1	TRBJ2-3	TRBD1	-	CASSLATGWDTQYF	TGCGCCAGCAGCTTGGCGACAGGGTGGGATACGCAGTATTTT
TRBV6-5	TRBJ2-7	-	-	CARGDFGEQYF	TGTGCTAGGGGCGACTTCGGGGAGCAGTACTTC
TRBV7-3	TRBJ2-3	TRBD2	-	CASSSRGADTQYF	TGTGCCAGCAGCTCCCGGGGGGCAGATACGCAGTATTTT
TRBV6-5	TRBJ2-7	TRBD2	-	CASRGLAGDYEQYF	TGTGCCAGCAGAGGACTAGCGGGAGACTACGAGCAGTACTTC
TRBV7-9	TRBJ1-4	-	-	CASSFFATNEKLFF	TGTGCCAGCAGCTTTTTCGCAACTAATGAAAAACTGTTTTTT
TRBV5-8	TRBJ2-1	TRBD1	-	CASSWDRPSYNEQFF	TGTGCCAGCAGCTGGGACAGACCCTCCTACAATGAGCAGTTCTTC
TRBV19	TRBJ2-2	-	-	CASSIIGGYTGELFF	TGTGCCAGTAGTATAATTGGCGGATACACCGGGGAGCTGTTTTTT
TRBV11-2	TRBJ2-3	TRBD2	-	CASSGLTSGKRLDTQYF	TGTGCCAGCAGCGGGTTAACTAGCGGGAAGAGGTTAGATACGCAGTATTTT
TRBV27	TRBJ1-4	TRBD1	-	CASSSTRGPATNEKLFF	TGTGCCAGCAGTTCCACCAGGGGGCCGGCAACTAATGAAAAACTGTTTTTT
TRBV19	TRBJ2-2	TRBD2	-	CARLSSGGTGELFF	TGTGCCAGATTAAGTAGCGGGGGGACCGGGGAGCTGTTTTTT
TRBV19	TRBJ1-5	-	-	CASSMRKSNQPQHF	TGTGCCAGTAGTATGAGGAAAAGCAATCAGCCCCAGCATTTT